This TCR beta chain was obtained from a study of blood T cells in healthy people across ages. Overall study results and limits: Unsorted PBMC material precluded a definitive naive versus antigen-experienced comparison. Total diversity from one million sequenced T cells was likely underestimated.

Sample-barcoded 5' priming and a J-beta primer mix drove a second PCR of roughly 6 to 12 cycles. Each CDR3 protein is one row after TCRdb ran MiXCR on the 5' RACE reads. This table has fewer than 1,000,000 distinct CDR3 sequences, around 50% appearing once. Remarks on this clonotype: Its antigen is not identified.

J lost 4 bases, V lost 3 bases, and 9 bases had no gene match. This CDR3 contains 17 residues. Per the germline V gene, CDR1 is LGHDT and CDR2 is YNNKEL (reference sequence). This chain joins TRBV3-1 and TRBJ2-1; 10 bases are a match to TRBD1. The receptor was isolated from a man of 80 years or more in good health. The specimen was blood. As DNA, the CDR3 is TGTGCCAGCAGCCACGACGAGGGGGACAGGGGATACAATGAGCAGTTCTTC. This encodes CASSHDEGDRGYNEQFF.